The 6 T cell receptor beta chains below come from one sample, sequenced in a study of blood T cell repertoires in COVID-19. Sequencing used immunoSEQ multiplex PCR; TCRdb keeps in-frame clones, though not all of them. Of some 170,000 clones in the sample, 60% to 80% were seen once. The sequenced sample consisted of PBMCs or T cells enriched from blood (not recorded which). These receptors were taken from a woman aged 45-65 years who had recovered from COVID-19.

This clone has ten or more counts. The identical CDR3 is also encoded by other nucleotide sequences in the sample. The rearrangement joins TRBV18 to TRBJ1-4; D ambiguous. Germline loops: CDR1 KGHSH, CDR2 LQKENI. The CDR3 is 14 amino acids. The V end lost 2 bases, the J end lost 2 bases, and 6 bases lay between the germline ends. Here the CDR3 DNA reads TGTGCCAGCTCACCAGGGAGGACTAATGAAAAACTGTTTTTT. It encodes CASSPGRTNEKLFF.

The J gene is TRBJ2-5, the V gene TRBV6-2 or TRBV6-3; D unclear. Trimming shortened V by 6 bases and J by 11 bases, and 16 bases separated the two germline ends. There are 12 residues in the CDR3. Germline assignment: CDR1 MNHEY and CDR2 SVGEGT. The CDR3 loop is CASSPLREKQYF. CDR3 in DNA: TGTGCCAGCAGCCCCCTTCGCGAGAAGCAGTACTTC.

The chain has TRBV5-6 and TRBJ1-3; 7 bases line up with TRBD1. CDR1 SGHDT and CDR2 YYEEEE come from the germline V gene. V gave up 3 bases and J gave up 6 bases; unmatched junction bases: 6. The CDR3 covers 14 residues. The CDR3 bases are TGTGCCAGCAGCTCCGGGACAGTTATAAACACCATATATTTT. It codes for CASSSGTVINTIYF.

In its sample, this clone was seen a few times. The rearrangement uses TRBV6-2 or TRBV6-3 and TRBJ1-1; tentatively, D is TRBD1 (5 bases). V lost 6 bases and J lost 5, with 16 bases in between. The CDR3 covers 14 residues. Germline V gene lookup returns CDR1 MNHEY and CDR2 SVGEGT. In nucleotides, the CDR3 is TGTGCCAGCAGCCTTCAGGGTGGAGGGACTGAAGCTTTCTTT. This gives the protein CASSLQGGGTEAFF.

CDR3 in DNA: TGTGCCAGCAACAGGACACTCTGGGTCTCTGGGGCCAACGTCCTGACTTTC. Translating gives CASNRTLWVSGANVLTF. The chain couples TRBV21-1 to TRBJ2-6; TRBD1, as called in the table, went unchecked against the DNA. TRBV21-1 has pseudogene status. This CDR3 comprises 17 residues.

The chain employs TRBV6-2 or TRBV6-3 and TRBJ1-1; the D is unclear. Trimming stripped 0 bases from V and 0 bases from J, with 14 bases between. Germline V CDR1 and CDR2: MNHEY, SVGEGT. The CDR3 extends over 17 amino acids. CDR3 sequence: CASSYSIREPLNTEAFF. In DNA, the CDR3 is TGTGCCAGCAGTTACTCGATCCGGGAGCCTTTGAACACTGAAGCTTTCTTT.